This section outlines one T cell receptor beta chain sequence together with its context. The antigen is undetermined. This CDR3 comprises 14 residues. Germline V gene lookup returns CDR1 SGHNT and CDR2 YENEEA. V lost 5 bases, J lost 6 bases, and 14 bases lay in between. Assay used: immunoSEQ multiplex PCR; TCRdb lists only in-frame clones, some missing. Of about 710,000 clones listed, 72% are singletons. These data originate in a study of shared clonotypes between healthy human individuals. Across the whole study: Per-donor plates numbered three CD4 naive, three CD4 memory, two CD8 naive and one CD8 memory.

Study results and limitations: When naive CD4 clonotypes were compared across four donors, about 4.9% were shared. A generally larger estimated richness was seen in naive subsets than in memory subsets.

The sequencing sample was made of memory CD4+ T cells sorted from blood. The subset here: CD45RA-negative fraction. This clonotype originated in a woman in her thirties in good health. The J gene is TRBJ2-1, the V gene TRBV11-3; D unresolved. CDR3 loop: CASSPAPSSNEQFF. DNA of the CDR3: TGTGCCAGCAGCCCCGCCCCCTCCAGCAATGAGCAGTTCTTC.